This TCR beta chain was captured by sequencing in a study of OX40 agonist ivuxolimab in advanced cancers. Study-level information: With ivuxolimab, an agonistic anti-OX40 (CD134) antibody, patients were treated. Antecedent anti-PD-1, anti-PD-L1 or anti-CTLA-4 therapy was permissible, with about 39% having received some. Study observations and caveats: Expanded clones were, on average, more numerous in CD8+ T cells than in CD4+.

Profiled with immunoSEQ multiplex PCR; TCRdb holds only in-frame clones, not every one. Here the sample spans 35,000 or so clones, more than 75% being singletons. Trimming at V came to 8 bases and at J to 4 bases, leaving 11 bases not matched to a gene. The CDR3 is 14 residues long. From germline, CDR1 is SGHRS and CDR2 YFSETQ. Comments on this clone: As yet, its antigen is unknown.

The sample here was CD4+ or CD8+ T cells sorted from blood, taken in a trial of the OX40 agonist ivuxolimab. This sequence originates from an adult with an advanced solid tumor such as melanoma, head and neck, liver or kidney cancer. The genes are TRBV5-1 and TRBJ1-1; 7 positions match TRBD1. The CDR3 is CASWDSRPSTEAFF. The CDR3 coding sequence is TGCGCCAGTTGGGACAGCCGGCCCTCCACTGAAGCTTTCTTT.